The rows below give T cell receptor beta chains drawn from one sample of a study of cytomegalovirus exposure and HLA in healthy donors. Repertoires were generated with immunoSEQ multiplex PCR, while TCRdb's copy carries only in-frame clones and drops some. This sample's clone table lists approximately 110,000 clones. The sample consisted of PBMCs. These receptors originate from a man aged 40-49 years in good health and CMV-seronegative. The conserved cysteine and the conserved F or W are not part of the CDR3 here.

TRBJ2-1	TRBV10-2	ASQGVSYNEQF
TRBJ2-5	TRBV7-8	ASGGLAGGRQY
TRBJ1-1	TRBV6-6	ASSGTGGTEAF
TRBJ2-7	TRBV18	ASSLSGSYYEQY
TRBJ2-2	TRBV7-2	ASTLAAAGELF
TRBJ1-1	TRBV4-1	ASRSTGNTEAF
TRBJ2-1	TRBV7-9	ASSLWGGIPDEQF
TRBJ2-5	TRBV6-1	ASSPGEETQY
TRBJ2-2	TRBV5-6	ASSLTEPTGELF
TRBJ2-7	TRBV9	ASSRGPLGYEQY
TRBJ2-5	TRBV28	ASSGHRDEWAETQY
TRBJ2-7	TRBV5-1	ASSARGGPYEQY
TRBJ1-3	TRBV7-2	ASSPRAGVSGNTIY
TRBJ2-7	TRBV6-1	ASSVDRGPYEQY
TRBJ2-3	TRBV5-4	ASSSWTSGKGADTQY
TRBJ1-1	TRBV7-9	ASSLSSAGGVAEAF
TRBJ1-4	TRBV11-3	ASSLASGTGTREKLF
TRBJ2-1	TRBV30	AWSLATTYNEQF
TRBJ2-5	TRBV7-9	ASSLVRGIIETQY
TRBJ2-5	TRBV4-3	ASSQGVVSEETQY
TRBJ2-5	TRBV11-2	ASSLDSKGMEAQETQY
TRBJ1-4	TRBV21-1	ASRSRGQRGTNEKLF
TRBJ2-1	TRBV5-4	ASSLPLLFGNEQF
TRBJ2-3	TRBV9	ASSVASRGLNTQY
TRBJ1-5	TRBV19	ASSRNSYSNQPQH
TRBJ1-5	TRBV18	ASSPTGGAGNQPQH
TRBJ2-7	TRBV19	ASSPSGRGGEQY
TRBJ1-2	TRBV2	ASSGRETNYGYT
TRBJ2-1	TRBV7-8	ASSLGLASTEQF
TRBJ2-5	TRBV9	ASSQGQGGSTGETQY
TRBJ2-5	TRBV10-3	AITDSYQETQY
TRBJ2-7	TRBV9	ASSVDSSVYEQY
TRBJ1-4	TRBV7-9	ASSSGQGARGEKLF
TRBJ1-1	TRBV28	ASQRMTGTENTEAF
TRBJ2-1	TRBV5-1	ASTSQGASSYNEQF
TRBJ2-2	TRBV9	ASSVPPVRELF
TRBJ2-7	TRBV19	ASDPQDKNYEQY
TRBJ2-7	TRBV18	ASSPPGQVNYEQY
TRBJ2-7	TRBV7-6	ASGTGYEQY
TRBJ2-2	TRBV4-1	ASSQGRGGGTGELF
TRBJ2-7	TRBV6-1	ASSGLAGDEQY
TRBJ2-7	TRBV6-6	ASSYGNGTSSYEQY
TRBJ1-1	TRBV19	ASSIPRQGTTEAF
TRBJ2-2	TRBV4-1	ASSHSTGLAGRNTGELF
TRBJ1-5	TRBV2	ASNFDRGSNQPQH
-	TRBV28	ASSLSGGGSYEQY
TRBJ1-4	TRBV5-4	ASSSGQGKLF
TRBJ2-3	TRBV7-9	ASRSGRGDTQY
TRBJ1-3	TRBV7-2	ASSSLTGVGNTIY
TRBJ2-5	TRBV30	AWRENRGSPRWGTQY
TRBJ2-7	TRBV4-1	ASSPQGLGVYEQY
TRBJ2-7	TRBV10-1	ASSGPRLAGRSYEQY
TRBJ2-5	TRBV28	ASSAGTSVQETQY
TRBJ2-3	TRBV11-3	ASSSRTGVVADTQY
TRBJ2-2	TRBV5-5	ASSLRTGGLAGAGELF
TRBJ2-7	TRBV27	ASSRITSGSHLEQY
TRBJ1-1	TRBV30	AWSGLMNTEAF